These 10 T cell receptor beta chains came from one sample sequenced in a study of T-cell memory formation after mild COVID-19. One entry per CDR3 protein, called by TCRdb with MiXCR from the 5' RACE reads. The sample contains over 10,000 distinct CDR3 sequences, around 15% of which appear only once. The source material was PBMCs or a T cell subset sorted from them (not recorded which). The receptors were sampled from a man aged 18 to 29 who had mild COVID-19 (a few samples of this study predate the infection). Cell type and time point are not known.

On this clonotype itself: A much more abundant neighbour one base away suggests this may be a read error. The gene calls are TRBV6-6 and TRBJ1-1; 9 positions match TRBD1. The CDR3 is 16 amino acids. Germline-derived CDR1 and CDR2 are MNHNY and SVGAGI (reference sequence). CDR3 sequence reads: CVSSYWDRDKNTEAFF. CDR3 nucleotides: TGTGTCAGCAGTTACTGGGACAGGGACAAGAACACTGAAGCTTTCTTT.

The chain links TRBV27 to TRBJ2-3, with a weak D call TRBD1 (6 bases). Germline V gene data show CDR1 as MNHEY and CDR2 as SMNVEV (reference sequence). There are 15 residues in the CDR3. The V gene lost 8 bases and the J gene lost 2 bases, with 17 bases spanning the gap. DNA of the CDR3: TGTGCCAGCGTGACCAGGGGCGGTAACACAGATACGCAGTATTTT. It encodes CASVTRGGNTDTQYF.

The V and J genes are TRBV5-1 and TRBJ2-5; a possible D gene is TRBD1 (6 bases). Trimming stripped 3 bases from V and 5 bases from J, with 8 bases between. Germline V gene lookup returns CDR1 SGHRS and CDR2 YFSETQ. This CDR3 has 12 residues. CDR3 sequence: CASSYRAETQYF. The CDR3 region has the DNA TGCGCCAGCAGCTACAGGGCGGAGACCCAGTACTTC.

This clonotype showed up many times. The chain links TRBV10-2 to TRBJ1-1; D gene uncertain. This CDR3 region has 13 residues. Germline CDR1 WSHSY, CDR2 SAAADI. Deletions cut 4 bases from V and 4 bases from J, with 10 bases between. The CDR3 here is CASSGVFSTEAFF. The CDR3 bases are TGCGCCAGCAGTGGGGTTTTTAGCACTGAAGCTTTCTTT.

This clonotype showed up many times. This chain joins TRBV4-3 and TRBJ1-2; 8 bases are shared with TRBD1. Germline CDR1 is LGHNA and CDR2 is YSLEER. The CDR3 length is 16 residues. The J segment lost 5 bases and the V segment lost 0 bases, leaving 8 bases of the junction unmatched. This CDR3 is CASSQDLWTGPYGYTF. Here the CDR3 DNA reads TGCGCCAGCAGCCAAGATCTTTGGACAGGGCCTTATGGCTACACCTTC.

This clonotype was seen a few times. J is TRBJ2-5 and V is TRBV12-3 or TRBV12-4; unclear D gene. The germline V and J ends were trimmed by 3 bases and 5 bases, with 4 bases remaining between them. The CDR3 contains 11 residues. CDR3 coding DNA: TGTGCCAGCAGTTTCACCGAGACCCAGTACTTC. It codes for CASSFTETQYF.

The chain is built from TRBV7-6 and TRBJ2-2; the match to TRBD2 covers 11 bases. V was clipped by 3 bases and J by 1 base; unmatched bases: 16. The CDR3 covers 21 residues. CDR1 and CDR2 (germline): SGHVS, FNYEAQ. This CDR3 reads CASSFSPLSIAGGLNTGELFF. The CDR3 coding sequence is TGTGCCAGCAGCTTTTCCCCTTTAAGCATAGCGGGGGGGCTGAACACCGGGGAGCTGTTTTTT.

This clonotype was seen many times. DNA of the CDR3: TGTGCCAGCAGCCCACAGACCCACTACGAGCAGTACTTC. Its translation is CASSPQTHYEQYF. V gene TRBV7-9 combines with J gene TRBJ2-7; D unresolved. Trimming removed 5 bases from V and 3 bases from J, with 11 bases in between. This CDR3 is 13 amino acids long. Per germline, CDR1 SEHNR and CDR2 FQNEAQ (reference sequence). The variable domain in full, with the rest retrieved from reference TRBV7-9 and TRBJ2-7, is DTGVSQNPRHKITKRGQNVTFRCDPISEHNRLYWYRQTLGQGPEFLTYFQNEAQLEKSRLLSDRFSAERPKGSFSTLEIQRTEQGDSAMYLCASSPQTHYEQYFGPGTRLTVT.

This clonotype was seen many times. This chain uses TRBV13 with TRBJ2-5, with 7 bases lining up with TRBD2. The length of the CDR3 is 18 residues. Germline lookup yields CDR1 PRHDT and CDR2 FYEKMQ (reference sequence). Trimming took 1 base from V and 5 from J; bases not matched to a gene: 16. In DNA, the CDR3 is TGTGCCAGCAGCTTAGCGGTTTTCGGGGGAGGGTCTCTTGAGACCCAGTACTTC. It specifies CASSLAVFGGGSLETQYF.

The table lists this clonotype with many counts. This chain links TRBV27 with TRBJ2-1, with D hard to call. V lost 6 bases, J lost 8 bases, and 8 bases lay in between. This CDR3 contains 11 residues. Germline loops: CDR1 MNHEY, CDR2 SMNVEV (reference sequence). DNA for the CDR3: TGTGCCAGCAGGGTTCTCGATGAGCAGTTCTTC. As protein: CASRVLDEQFF.